This T cell receptor (beta chain) was recovered during a study of Ad26.COV2.S vaccination and SARS-CoV-2 variants. Study information: Donor had been placed in the Ad26.COV2.S arm of the COV1001 trial. Overall study findings and caveats: Spike-specific CD8+ and CD4+ T cell responses reportedly showed substantial breadth after vaccination.

The treatment here: 15 to 20 received Ad26.COV2.S at low or high dose, single or two shots; roughly five received placebo; per-sample allocation not given. Following the first vaccine or placebo injection, samples were taken on day 63. Comments on this clone: Its target is unknown.

The protocol was immunoSEQ multiplex PCR, while the TCRdb copy is restricted to in-frame clones and leaves out a portion. Of 300,000 to 350,000 clones listed, roughly 90% are singletons. This sequence originates from a person aged 18-60 years who received the Ad26.COV2.S COVID-19 vaccine or a placebo. Here the sequenced sample was peripheral blood, taken in a trial of Ad26.COV2.S vaccine versus placebo.

Here the CDR3 reads CASSLARGRENGYTF. The DNA of the CDR3 is TGTGCCAGCAGCTTAGCGCGGGGGCGCGAAAATGGCTACACCTTC. V usage is TRBV7-2 and J usage is TRBJ1-2, with a weak D call TRBD1 (6 bases). CDR1 is SGHTA and CDR2 is FQGNSA in the germline V gene. This CDR3 has 15 amino acids. The germline V and J ends were trimmed by 0 bases and 6 bases, with 14 bases remaining between them.